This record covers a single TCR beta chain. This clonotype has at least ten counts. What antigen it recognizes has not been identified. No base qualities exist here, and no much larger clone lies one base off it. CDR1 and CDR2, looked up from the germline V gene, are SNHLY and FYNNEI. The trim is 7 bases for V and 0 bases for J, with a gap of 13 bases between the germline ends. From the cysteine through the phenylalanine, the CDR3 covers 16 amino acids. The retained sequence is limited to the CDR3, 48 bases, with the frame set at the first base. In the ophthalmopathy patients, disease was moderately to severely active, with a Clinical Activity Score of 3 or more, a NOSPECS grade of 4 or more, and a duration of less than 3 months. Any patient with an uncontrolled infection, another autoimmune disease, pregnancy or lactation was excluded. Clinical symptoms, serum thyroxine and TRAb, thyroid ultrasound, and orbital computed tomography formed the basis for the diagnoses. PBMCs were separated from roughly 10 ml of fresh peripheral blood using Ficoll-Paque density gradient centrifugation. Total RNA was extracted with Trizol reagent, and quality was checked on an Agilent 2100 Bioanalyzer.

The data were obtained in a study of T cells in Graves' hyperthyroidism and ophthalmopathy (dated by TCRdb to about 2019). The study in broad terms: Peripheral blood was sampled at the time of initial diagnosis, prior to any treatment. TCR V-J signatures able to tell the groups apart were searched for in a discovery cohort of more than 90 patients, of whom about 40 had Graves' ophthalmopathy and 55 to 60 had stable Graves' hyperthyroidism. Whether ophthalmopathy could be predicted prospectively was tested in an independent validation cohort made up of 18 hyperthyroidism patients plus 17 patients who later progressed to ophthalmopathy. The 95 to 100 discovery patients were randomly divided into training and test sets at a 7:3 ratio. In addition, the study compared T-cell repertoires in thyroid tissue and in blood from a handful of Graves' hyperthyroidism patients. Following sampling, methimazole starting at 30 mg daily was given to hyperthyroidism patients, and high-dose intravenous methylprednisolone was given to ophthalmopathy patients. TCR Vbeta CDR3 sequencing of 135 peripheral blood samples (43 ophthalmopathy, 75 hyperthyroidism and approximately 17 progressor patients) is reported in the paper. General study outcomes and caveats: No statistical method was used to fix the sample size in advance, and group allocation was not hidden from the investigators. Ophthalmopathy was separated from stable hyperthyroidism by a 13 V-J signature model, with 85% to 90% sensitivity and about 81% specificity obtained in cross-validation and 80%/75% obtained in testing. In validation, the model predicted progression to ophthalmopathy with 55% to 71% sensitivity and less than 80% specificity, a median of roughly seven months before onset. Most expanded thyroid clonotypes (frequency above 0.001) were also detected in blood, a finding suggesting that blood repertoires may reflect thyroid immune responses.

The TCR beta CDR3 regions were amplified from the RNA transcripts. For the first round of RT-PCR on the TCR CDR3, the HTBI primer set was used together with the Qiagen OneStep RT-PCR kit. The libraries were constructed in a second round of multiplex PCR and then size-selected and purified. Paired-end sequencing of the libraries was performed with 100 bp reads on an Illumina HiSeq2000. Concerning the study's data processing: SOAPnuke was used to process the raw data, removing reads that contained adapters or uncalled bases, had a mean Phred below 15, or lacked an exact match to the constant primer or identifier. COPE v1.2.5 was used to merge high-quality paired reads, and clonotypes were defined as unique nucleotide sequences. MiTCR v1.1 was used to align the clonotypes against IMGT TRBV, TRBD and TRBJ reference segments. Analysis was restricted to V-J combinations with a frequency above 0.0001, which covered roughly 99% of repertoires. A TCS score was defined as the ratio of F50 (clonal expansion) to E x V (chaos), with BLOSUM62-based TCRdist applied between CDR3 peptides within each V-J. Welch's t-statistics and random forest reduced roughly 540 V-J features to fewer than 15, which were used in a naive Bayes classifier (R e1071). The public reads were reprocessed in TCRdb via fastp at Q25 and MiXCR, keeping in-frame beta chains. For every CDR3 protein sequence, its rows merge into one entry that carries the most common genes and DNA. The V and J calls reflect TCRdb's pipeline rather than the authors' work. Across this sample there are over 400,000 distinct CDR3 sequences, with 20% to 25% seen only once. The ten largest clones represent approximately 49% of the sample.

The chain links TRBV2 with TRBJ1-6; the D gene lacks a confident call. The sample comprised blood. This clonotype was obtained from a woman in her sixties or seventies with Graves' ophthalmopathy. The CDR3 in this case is CASTPDLSSYNSPLHF. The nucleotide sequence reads TGTGCCAGCACCCCGGACTTGAGCTCCTATAATTCACCCCTCCACTTT.